The 22 T cell receptor beta chains presented below share a single source sample, sequenced in a study of shared clonotypes between healthy human individuals. Assay used: immunoSEQ multiplex PCR; TCRdb lists only in-frame clones, some missing. The table lists about 120,000 clones, 55% to 70% of them singletons. The sequenced material came from memory CD8+ T cells sorted from blood. The sample's subset: CD45RO+ cells pooled with CCR7-negative TemRA cells. These receptors all stem from a woman in her thirties in good health.

In the case of this clone: This sample also contains other DNA sequences that code for the same CDR3. The chain joins TRBV6-1 to TRBJ2-3, with a possible D match to TRBD2 (6 bases). Looked up from germline, CDR1 is MNHNS and CDR2 is SASEGT. CDR3 length: 15 residues. V dropped 0 bases and J dropped 4 bases, with 11 bases sitting between them. The CDR3 sequence: CASSEASGSPDTQYF. The CDR3 DNA is TGTGCCAGCAGTGAAGCAAGCGGGTCCCCAGATACGCAGTATTTT.

This chain connects TRBV7-9 to TRBJ2-7, with D perhaps assigned TRBD1 or TRBD2 (5 bases each). Looked up from germline, CDR1 is SEHNR and CDR2 is FQNEAQ (reference sequence). Deletions cut 3 bases from V and 3 bases from J, with 9 bases between. The CDR3 runs to 13 residues. The CDR3 region is CASSFWGNYEQYF. The CDR3 region has the DNA TGTGCCAGCAGCTTCTGGGGGAACTACGAGCAGTACTTC. The full variable domain, with the rest looked up from reference TRBV7-9 and TRBJ2-7, is DTGVSQNPRHKITKRGQNVTFRCDPISEHNRLYWYRQTLGQGPEFLTYFQNEAQLEKSRLLSDRFSAERPKGSFSTLEIQRTEQGDSAMYLCASSFWGNYEQYFGPGTRLTVT.

The chain combines TRBV11-1 with TRBJ2-7; 8 positions match TRBD2. The CDR3 is made up of 15 amino acids. Germline V gives CDR1 SGHAT, CDR2 FQDESV (reference sequence). The V and J ends lost 3 bases and 2 bases, in that order; junction bases with no gene match: 6. The CDR3 reads CASSFAPGGAYEQYF. For the CDR3, the DNA is TGTGCCAGCAGCTTTGCCCCCGGGGGGGCCTACGAGCAGTACTTC.

The chain carries TRBV6-1 and TRBJ2-7; the D is unclear. Per germline, CDR1 MNHNS and CDR2 SASEGT. V was cut by 4 bases and J by 4 bases, with 8 bases left in between. The CDR3 spans 12 residues. CDR3 sequence reads: CASSVSIYEQYF. Written as DNA, the CDR3 is TGTGCCAGCAGTGTGTCAATTTACGAGCAGTACTTC.

V gene TRBV29-1 combines with J gene TRBJ2-7, with 7 bases fitting TRBD2. Germline lookup yields CDR1 SQVTM and CDR2 ANQGSEA. V lost 4 bases and J lost 2; bases outside the gene matches: 8. The CDR3 sequence is 14 residues long. CDR3 sequence: CSVVAGRVPYEQYF. The CDR3, as DNA: TGCAGCGTTGTAGCGGGCCGGGTTCCCTACGAGCAGTACTTC.

The J gene is TRBJ2-7, the V gene TRBV23-1; 11 positions match TRBD2. TRBV23-1 is known as an ORF, though its function is uncertain. This CDR3 is built from 16 residues. After removal of 1 base from V and 5 bases from J, the junction contained 7 bases not matched to a gene. The CDR3 here is CASSQYSGRARNEQYF. The DNA of the CDR3 is TGCGCCAGCAGTCAATATAGCGGGAGGGCCAGGAACGAGCAGTACTTC.

In the case of this clone: Possible read error: a much larger clone is one base away. The J gene is TRBJ2-5, the V gene TRBV25-1; perhaps TRBD1 as D (6 bases). From germline, CDR1 is MGHDK and CDR2 SYGVNS. The CDR3 covers 14 residues. The CDR3 sequence is CASSETGRQGTQYF. As DNA, the CDR3 is TGTGCCAGCAGTGAAACAGGGAGACAAGGGACCCAGTACTTC.

This clone has more than one count but fewer than ten. The chain joins TRBV20-1 to TRBJ1-1; D remains ambiguous. Germline loops: CDR1 DFQATT, CDR2 SNEGSKA (reference sequence). The V end was cut by 0 bases, the J end by 1 base, with 0 bases between. There are 11 residues in the CDR3. CDR3 in DNA: TGCAGTGCTAGAGAGAACACTGAAGCTTTCTTT. This codes for CSARENTEAFF.

Concerning this clone: The junction differs from germline at one of its ends, possibly a read error. This rearrangement joins TRBV18 to TRBJ2-7; no reliable D call. CDR1 and CDR2 from the germline V gene are KGHSH and LQKENI. The CDR3 is 8 amino acids. CDR3 nucleotides: TGTGCCAGCACCGTCAACCCTTTC. Amino acid sequence: CASTVNPF.

In DNA form, the CDR3 reads TGTGCCAGCAGTGAAGGCAGCTTTTGGCGGGACGAGCAGTACTTC. Translating it yields CASSEGSFWRDEQYF. The chain is built from TRBV2 and TRBJ2-7; possible D gene TRBD2, 5 bases. This CDR3 spans 15 amino acids. V was shortened by 1 base and J by 5 bases, with 15 bases between the two germline ends. Per the germline V gene, CDR1 is SNHLY and CDR2 is FYNNEI. Supplemented by reference TRBV2 and TRBJ2-7, the full variable domain reads EPEVTQTPSHQVTQMGQEVILRCVPISNHLYFYWYRQILGQKVEFLVSFYNNEISEKSEIFDDQFSVERPDGSNFTLKIRSTKLEDSAMYFCASSEGSFWRDEQYFGPGTRLTVT.

This clone was recorded once. This chain links TRBV15 with TRBJ2-7; 8 bases fit TRBD2. This CDR3 has 18 residues. Germline values: CDR1 LNHNV, CDR2 YYDKDF (reference sequence). Trimming removed 0 bases from V and 2 bases from J; junction bases left unmatched: 12. The DNA of the CDR3 is TGTGCCACCAGCAGAGATCTTACAAGCGGGGGTTCTCCCTACGAGCAGTACTTC. This gives the protein CATSRDLTSGGSPYEQYF.

This clone was detected only once. The chain is built from TRBV27 and TRBJ2-5; weak D call: TRBD1 (5 bases). CDR3 length: 14 residues. Germline CDR1 is MNHEY and CDR2 is SMNVEV (reference sequence). The V gene lost 2 bases and the J gene lost 5 bases, with 12 bases spanning the gap. This chain's CDR3 is CASSLRQGFETQYF. CDR3 coding DNA: TGTGCCAGCAGTTTAAGGCAGGGTTTCGAGACCCAGTACTTC.

This sequence joins TRBV27 and TRBJ2-7, with 7 bases lining up with TRBD1. The V gene end was trimmed by 6 bases and the J gene end by 2 bases; junction bases not matched to a gene: 7. Germline V gives CDR1 MNHEY, CDR2 SMNVEV (reference sequence). The CDR3 is 14 residues long. The CDR3 DNA sequence: TGTGCCAGCAGGATGCCGGGACAGACCTACGAGCAGTACTTC. Translation: CASRMPGQTYEQYF.

The V call is TRBV28, the J call TRBJ2-5; 7 positions agree with TRBD2. Germline lookup yields CDR1 MDHEN and CDR2 SYDVKM. This CDR3 spans 17 amino acids. Trimming removed 0 bases from V and 4 bases from J; junction bases left unmatched: 11. DNA for the CDR3: TGTGCCAGCAGTTTATGGGCTAGCGGCATCGCCGGAGAGACCCAGTACTTC. Amino acid sequence: CASSLWASGIAGETQYF.

This clone was recorded a few times. The chain carries TRBV15 and TRBJ1-5; 8 bases fit TRBD1. There are 15 residues in the CDR3. With 5 bases clipped from V and 6 bases from J, the junction kept 9 bases outside the gene matches. The germline gives CDR1 LNHNV, CDR2 YYDKDF (reference sequence). CDR3 region: CATSEESGGVQPQHF. Written as DNA, the CDR3 is TGTGCCACCAGCGAGGAGTCAGGGGGCGTTCAGCCCCAGCATTTT.

As DNA, the CDR3 is TGTGCCAGCATGACGATCCAACCCTACGAGCAGTACTTC. This sequence encodes CASMTIQPYEQYF. J is TRBJ2-7 and V is TRBV21-1. TRBV21-1 is termed a pseudogene. This CDR3 comprises 13 residues.

For this clone: One junction end disagrees with the germline gene, perhaps due to a read error. The gene calls are TRBV5-1 and TRBJ2-3; 7 bases map to TRBD2. Germline CDR1 is SGHRS and CDR2 is YFSETQ. The CDR3 has 15 amino acids. This CDR3 is CASSLGGGSRDTQYF. The CDR3 nucleotides read TGCGCCAGCAGCTTGGGTGGCGGGAGCAGAGATACGCAGTATTTT. The entire variable domain, with the rest obtained from reference TRBV5-1 and TRBJ2-3, is as follows: KAGVTQTPRYLIKTRGQQVTLSCSPISGHRSVSWYQQTPGQGLQFLFEYFSETQRNKGNFPGRFSGRQFSNSRSEMNVSTLELGDSALYLCASSLGGGSRDTQYFGPGTRLTVL.

This clone was counted only a few times. This sequence joins TRBV10-2 and TRBJ1-2; no clear D gene. The CDR3 is made up of 12 amino acids. Germline CDR1 reads WSHSY; CDR2 reads SAAADI. V lost 6 bases and J 8 bases, leaving 13 bases between the germline ends. This CDR3 reads CASRGIFPGYTF. As DNA, the CDR3 is TGCGCCAGCAGGGGCATCTTTCCGGGCTACACCTTC.

The CDR3 protein is CSVNGQGTSTDTQYF. The CDR3 bases are TGCAGCGTGAACGGACAGGGAACAAGCACAGATACGCAGTATTTT. The rearrangement links TRBV29-1 to TRBJ2-3; 8 positions match TRBD1. CDR1 is SQVTM and CDR2 is ANQGSEA in the germline V gene. Unmatched junction bases numbered 8, after V lost 6 bases and J lost 0 bases. This CDR3 comprises 15 residues.

The V call is TRBV6-5, the J call TRBJ1-1; D not resolved. The CDR3 covers 14 residues. Germline V lookup: CDR1 MNHEY, CDR2 SVGAGI. V was shortened by 4 bases and J by 5 bases, with 14 bases between the two germline ends. CDR3 bases: TGTGCCAGCAGTTCGACCCCCCTTGGGACTGAAGCTTTCTTT. It codes for CASSSTPLGTEAFF.

The CDR3 loop is CASSRLQGNTGELFF. The CDR3 DNA reads as TGCGCCAGCAGTCGATTACAGGGAAACACCGGGGAGCTGTTTTTT. V gene TRBV5-1 combines with J gene TRBJ2-2, with D perhaps TRBD1 (6 bases). Between the trimmed V and J ends, which lost 5 bases and 2 bases, there was a span of 13 bases. The CDR3 extends over 15 amino acids. Germline assignment: CDR1 SGHRS and CDR2 YFSETQ.

The genes are TRBV15 and TRBJ2-7, with D possibly called TRBD1 or TRBD2 (5 bases each). The CDR3 spans 15 residues. V was cut by 0 bases and J by 5 bases, with 14 bases left in between. From germline, CDR1 is LNHNV and CDR2 YYDKDF (reference sequence). The CDR3 DNA reads TGTGCCACCAGCAGAGAACAGTGGGGGAAGAACGAGCAGTACTTC. Translating it yields CATSREQWGKNEQYF.